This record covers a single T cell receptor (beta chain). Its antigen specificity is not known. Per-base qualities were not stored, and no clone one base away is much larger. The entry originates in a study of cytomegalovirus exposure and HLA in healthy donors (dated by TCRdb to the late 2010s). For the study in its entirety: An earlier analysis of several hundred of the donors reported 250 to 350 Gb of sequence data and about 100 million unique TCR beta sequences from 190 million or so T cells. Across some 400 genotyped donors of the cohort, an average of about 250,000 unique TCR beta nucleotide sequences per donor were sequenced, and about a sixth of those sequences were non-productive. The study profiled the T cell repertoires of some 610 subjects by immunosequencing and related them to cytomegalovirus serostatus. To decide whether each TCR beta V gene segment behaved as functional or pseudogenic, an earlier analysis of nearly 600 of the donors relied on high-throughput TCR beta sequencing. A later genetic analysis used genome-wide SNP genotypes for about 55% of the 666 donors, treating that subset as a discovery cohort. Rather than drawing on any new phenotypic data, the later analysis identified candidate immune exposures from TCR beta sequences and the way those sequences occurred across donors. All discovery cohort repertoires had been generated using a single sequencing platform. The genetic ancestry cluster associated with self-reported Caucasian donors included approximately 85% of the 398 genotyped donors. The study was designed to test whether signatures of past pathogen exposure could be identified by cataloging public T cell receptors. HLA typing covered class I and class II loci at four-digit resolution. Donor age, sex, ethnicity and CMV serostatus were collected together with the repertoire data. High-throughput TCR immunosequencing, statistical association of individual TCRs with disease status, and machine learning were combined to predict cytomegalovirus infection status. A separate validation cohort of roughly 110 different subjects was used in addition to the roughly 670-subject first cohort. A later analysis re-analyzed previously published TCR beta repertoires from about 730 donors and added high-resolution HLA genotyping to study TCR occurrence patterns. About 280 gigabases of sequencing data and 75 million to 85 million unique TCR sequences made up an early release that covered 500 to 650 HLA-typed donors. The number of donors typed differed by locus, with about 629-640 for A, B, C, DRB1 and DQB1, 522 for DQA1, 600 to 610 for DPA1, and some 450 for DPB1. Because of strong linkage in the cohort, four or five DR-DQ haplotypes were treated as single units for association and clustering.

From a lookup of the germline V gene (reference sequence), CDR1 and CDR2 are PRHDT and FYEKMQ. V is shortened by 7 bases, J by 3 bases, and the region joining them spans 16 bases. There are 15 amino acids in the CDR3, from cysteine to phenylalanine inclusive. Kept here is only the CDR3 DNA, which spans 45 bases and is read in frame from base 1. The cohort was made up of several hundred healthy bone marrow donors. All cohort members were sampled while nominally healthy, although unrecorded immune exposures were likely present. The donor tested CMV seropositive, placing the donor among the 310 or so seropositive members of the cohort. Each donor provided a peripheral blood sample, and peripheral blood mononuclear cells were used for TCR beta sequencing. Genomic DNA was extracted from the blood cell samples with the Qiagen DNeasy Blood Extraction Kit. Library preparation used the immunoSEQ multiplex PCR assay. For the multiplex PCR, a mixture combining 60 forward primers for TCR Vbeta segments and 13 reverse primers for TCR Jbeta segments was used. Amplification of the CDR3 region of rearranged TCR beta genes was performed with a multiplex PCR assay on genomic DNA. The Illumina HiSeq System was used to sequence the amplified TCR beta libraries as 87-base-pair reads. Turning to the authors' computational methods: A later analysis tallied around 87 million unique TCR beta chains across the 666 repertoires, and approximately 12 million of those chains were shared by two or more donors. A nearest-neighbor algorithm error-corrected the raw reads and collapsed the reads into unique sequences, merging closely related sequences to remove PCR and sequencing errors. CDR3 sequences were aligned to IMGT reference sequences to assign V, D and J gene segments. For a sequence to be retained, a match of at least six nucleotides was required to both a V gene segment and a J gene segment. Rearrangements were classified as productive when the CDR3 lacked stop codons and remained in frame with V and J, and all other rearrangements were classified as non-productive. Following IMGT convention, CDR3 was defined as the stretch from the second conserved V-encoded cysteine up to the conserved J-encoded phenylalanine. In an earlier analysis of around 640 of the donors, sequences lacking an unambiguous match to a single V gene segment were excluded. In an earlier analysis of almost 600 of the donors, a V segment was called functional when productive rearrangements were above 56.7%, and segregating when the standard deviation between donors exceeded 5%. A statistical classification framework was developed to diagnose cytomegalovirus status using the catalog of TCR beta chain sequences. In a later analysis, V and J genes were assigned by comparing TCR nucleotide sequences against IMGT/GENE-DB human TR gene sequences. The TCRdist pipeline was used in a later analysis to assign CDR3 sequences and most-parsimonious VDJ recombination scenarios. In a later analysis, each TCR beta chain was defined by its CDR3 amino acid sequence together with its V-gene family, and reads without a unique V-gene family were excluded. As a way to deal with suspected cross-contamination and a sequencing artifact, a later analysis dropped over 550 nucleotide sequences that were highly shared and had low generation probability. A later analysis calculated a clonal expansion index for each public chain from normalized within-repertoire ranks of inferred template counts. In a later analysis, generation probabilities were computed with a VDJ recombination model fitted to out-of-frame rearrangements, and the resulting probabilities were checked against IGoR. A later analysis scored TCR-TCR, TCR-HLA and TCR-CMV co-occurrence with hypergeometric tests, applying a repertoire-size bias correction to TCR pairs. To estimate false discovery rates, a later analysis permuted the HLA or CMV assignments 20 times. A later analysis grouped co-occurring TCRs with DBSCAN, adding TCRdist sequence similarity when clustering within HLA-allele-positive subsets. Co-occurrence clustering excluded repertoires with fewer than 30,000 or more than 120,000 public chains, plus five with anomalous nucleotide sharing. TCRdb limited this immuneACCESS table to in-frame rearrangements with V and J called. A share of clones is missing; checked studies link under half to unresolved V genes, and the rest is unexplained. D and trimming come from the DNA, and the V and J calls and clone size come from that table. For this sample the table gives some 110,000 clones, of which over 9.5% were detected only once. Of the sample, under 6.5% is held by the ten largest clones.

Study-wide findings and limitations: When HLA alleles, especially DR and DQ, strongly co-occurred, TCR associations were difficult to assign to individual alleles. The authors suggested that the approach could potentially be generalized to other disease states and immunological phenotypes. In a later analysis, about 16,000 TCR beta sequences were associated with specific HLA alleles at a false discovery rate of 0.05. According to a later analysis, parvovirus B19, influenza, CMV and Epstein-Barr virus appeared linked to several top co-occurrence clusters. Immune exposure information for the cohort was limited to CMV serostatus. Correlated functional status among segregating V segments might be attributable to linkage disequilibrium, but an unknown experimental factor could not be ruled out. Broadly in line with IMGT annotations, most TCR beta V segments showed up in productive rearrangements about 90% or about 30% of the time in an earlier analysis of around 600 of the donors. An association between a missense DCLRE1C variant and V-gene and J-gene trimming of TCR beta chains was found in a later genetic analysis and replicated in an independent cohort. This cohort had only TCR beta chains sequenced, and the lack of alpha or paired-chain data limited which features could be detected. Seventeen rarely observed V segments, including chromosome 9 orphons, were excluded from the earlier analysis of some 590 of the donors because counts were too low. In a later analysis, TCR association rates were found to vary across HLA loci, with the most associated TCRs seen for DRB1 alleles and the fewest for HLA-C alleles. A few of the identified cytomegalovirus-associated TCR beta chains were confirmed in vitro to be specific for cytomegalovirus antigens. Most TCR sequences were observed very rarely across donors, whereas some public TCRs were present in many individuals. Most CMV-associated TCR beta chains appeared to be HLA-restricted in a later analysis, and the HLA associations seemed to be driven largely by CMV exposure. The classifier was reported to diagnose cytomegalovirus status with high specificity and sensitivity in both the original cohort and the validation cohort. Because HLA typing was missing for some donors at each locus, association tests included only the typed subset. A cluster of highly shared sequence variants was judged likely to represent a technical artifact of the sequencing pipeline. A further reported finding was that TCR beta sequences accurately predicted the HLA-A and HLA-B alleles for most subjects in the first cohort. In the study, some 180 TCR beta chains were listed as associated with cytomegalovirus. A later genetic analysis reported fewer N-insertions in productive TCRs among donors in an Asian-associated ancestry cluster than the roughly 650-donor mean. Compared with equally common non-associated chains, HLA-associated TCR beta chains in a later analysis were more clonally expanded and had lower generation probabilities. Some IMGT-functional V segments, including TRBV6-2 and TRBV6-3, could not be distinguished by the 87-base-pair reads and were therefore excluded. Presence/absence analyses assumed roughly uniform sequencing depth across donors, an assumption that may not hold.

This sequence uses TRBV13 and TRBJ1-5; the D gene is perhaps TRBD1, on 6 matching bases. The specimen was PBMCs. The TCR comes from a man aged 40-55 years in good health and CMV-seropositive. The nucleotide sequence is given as TGTGCCAGCACCCGTGGACAGAACACCAATCAGCCCCAGCATTTT. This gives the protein CASTRGQNTNQPQHF.